These 13 T cell receptor beta chains were all obtained from the same sample, sequenced in a study of T cells in women clearing cervical HPV infection. Assay: immunoSEQ multiplex PCR; the TCRdb copy retains only in-frame clones and omits some. The ten most abundant clones cover 1% to 1.5% of a sample with fewer than 50,000 clones. Sequencing was done on a sample of blood buffy coat. These receptors originate from a woman aged 18 to 75 with a cervical HPV16 infection that either progressed to CIN3+ or cleared (not recorded which).

To note about this clone: The read falls 3 residues short of the CDR3 end, and the missing part is taken from the germline J gene. The genes are TRBV19 and TRBJ2-1; 13 nucleotides line up with TRBD2. CDR3 length: 15 amino acids. Germline trimming cut 8 bases from V and 9 bases from J; bases unmatched to any gene: 10. The germline gives CDR1 LNHDA, CDR2 SQIVND (reference sequence). This chain's CDR3 is CASGKPGLAGTEQFF. The DNA read from the CDR3 is TGTGCCAGTGGTAAGCCGGGACTAGCGGGAACTGAG. The variable domain in full, with the rest retrieved from reference TRBV19 and TRBJ2-1, is DGGITQSPKYLFRKEGQNVTLSCEQNLNHDAMYWYRQDPGQGLRLIYYSQIVNDFQKGDIAEGYSVSREKKESFPLTVTSAQKNPTAFYLCASGKPGLAGTEQFFGPGTRLTVL.

Turning to this clone: The read halts 3 residues ahead of the CDR3 end, with the missing end drawn from the germline J gene. The chain combines TRBV18 with TRBJ1-1; D is possibly TRBD1 (5 bases). The CDR3 has 16 amino acids. V dropped 3 bases and J dropped 4 bases, with 18 bases sitting between them. Per germline, CDR1 KGHSH and CDR2 LQKENI. CDR3 sequence: CASSPIGPPGSTEAFF. Partial CDR3 DNA: TGTGCCAGCTCACCCATCGGCCCCCCAGGGAGCACTGAA.

A remark on this clone: The CDR3 is cut off 3 residues early in the read; its end comes from the germline J gene. This chain uses TRBV10-1 with TRBJ2-2, with D maybe TRBD2 (6 bases). V lost 3 bases to trimming and J lost 7 bases, with 15 bases between them. The CDR3 extends over 15 amino acids. Germline assignment: CDR1 WNHNN and CDR2 SYGVQD (reference sequence). Incomplete CDR3 DNA: TGCGCCAGCAGTGAAGGAGGGGCACCTAACGGGGAG. Its translation: CASSEGGAPNGE. The full CDR3 sequence reads CASSEGGAPNGELFF.

On this clone itself: The read terminates 3 residues before the CDR3 end, so the remaining end is supplied by the germline J gene. The chain employs TRBV20-1 and TRBJ2-4, with 7 positions matching TRBD1. Germline values: CDR1 DFQATT, CDR2 SNEGSKA (reference sequence). This CDR3 region has 13 residues. CDR3 loop: CSARADRALIQYF. The CDR3 bases that were read are TGCAGTGCTAGAGCCGACAGGGCCCTAATT.

With respect to this clone: The CDR3 extends 3 residues past the end of the read, so its final part is completed from the germline J gene. V is TRBV6-2 or TRBV6-3 and J is TRBJ2-7; D is perhaps TRBD1 (6 bases). Trimming took off 5 bases at V and 4 bases at J, with 9 bases between the two ends. From germline, CDR1 is MNHEY and CDR2 SVGEGT. The CDR3 is made up of 12 amino acids. The CDR3 DNA, read in part, is TGTGCCAGCAGTCCGGACAGATACGAG. This codes for CASSPDRYE. The whole CDR3 protein is CASSPDRYEQYF.

On this clone: Coverage ceases 3 residues before the CDR3 finishes, and the germline J gene fills in the end. The chain joins TRBV28 to TRBJ2-7; tentatively, D is TRBD2 (6 bases). V was trimmed by 6 bases and J by 6 bases, leaving 12 bases between them. Germline CDR1 is MDHEN and CDR2 is SYDVKM. The CDR3 spans 12 residues. CDR3 loop: CASRSGSLEQYF. The CDR3 DNA, read in part, is TGTGCCAGCAGGAGCGGGTCCCTCGAG.

With regard to this clone: With the read ending 3 residues before the CDR3 end, the germline J gene is used to fill in that end. The chain is built from TRBV6-2 or TRBV6-3 and TRBJ2-1; 8 positions match TRBD2. Germline loops: CDR1 MNHEY, CDR2 SVGEGT. The CDR3 runs to 14 residues. V was pared by 7 bases and J by 8 bases, with 10 bases of the junction left unmatched. The CDR3 bases that were read are TGTGCCAGCAATGGACTAGCCCCGTCTGATGAG. Encoded protein: CASNGLAPSDE. The entire CDR3 sequence reads CASNGLAPSDEQFF.

As concerns this clone: Sequencing ends 3 residues short of the CDR3 end; the germline J gene provides the rest. V and J are TRBV11-3 and TRBJ2-7; perhaps TRBD2 as D (6 bases). There are 12 residues in the CDR3. Germline V gene data show CDR1 as SGHNT and CDR2 as YENEEA. Trimming left V 6 bases short and J 2 bases short, with 8 bases between. The CDR3 sequence: CASSSGTYEQYF. The sequenced CDR3 bases are TGTGCCAGCAGTAGCGGCACCTACGAG.

CDR3 DNA (partial): TGTGCCAGCAGCTCTTCTGACAGGGGTTGGACTGAA. The encoded protein is CASSSSDRGWTE. The entire CDR3 protein is CASSSSDRGWTEAFF. The V and J genes are TRBV5-6 and TRBJ1-1, with TRBD1 matching 8 bases. The CDR3 end is not reached by the read, which stops 3 residues before it; the germline J gene fills it in. Germline V gene lookup returns CDR1 SGHDT and CDR2 YYEEEE. This CDR3 is 15 amino acids long. Trimming cost V 3 bases and J 5 bases; bases outside gene matches: 9.

Concerning this clone itself: From the germline J gene comes the end of the CDR3, since the read stops 3 residues before it. The chain has TRBV29-1 and TRBJ1-6; maybe TRBD1 (5 bases). V lost 1 base and J lost 6, with 10 bases in between. There are 14 residues in the CDR3. Per the germline V gene, CDR1 is SQVTM and CDR2 is ANQGSEA. The sequenced part of the CDR3 DNA is TGCAGCGTTGAAGGGGGGGGGAGTAATTCACCC. Translation: CSVEGGGSNSP. The entire CDR3 sequence reads CSVEGGGSNSPLHF.

With respect to this clone: The read ends 3 residues early relative to the CDR3; the germline J gene fills the gap. The J gene is TRBJ1-2, the V gene TRBV7-9, with 7 bases matching TRBD1. Germline CDR1 reads SEHNR; CDR2 reads FQNEAQ (reference sequence). The CDR3 has 12 residues. The chain's CDR3 is CASSLGTGNYTF. CDR3 DNA, as far as it was read: TGTGCCAGCAGCTTAGGGACAGGCAAC.

A word on this clone: Read coverage stops 3 residues before the CDR3 terminus; the germline J gene supplies the remainder. The genes are TRBV12-3 or TRBV12-4 and TRBJ2-5; possibly TRBD1 for D (5 bases). Trimming cost V 3 bases and J 2 bases, with 13 bases left between them. This CDR3 is built from 15 residues. CDR3 residues: CASSLWAGRQETQYF. The CDR3 bases that were read are TGTGCCAGCAGTTTGTGGGCAGGGCGTCAAGAGACC.

As concerns this clone: The CDR3 end lies 3 residues beyond the end of the read and is filled in from the germline J gene. The chain recombines TRBV19 with TRBJ2-6; D may be TRBD1 (6 bases). The CDR3 is 16 amino acids. Trimming took off 4 bases at V and 4 bases at J, with 14 bases between the two ends. Germline lookup yields CDR1 LNHDA and CDR2 SQIVND (reference sequence). This chain's CDR3 is CASSKSTGWGANVLTF. The CDR3 bases that were read are TGTGCCAGTAGTAAATCAACAGGGTGGGGGGCCAACGTC.